What follows describes a single T cell receptor (beta chain). Its antigen is unidentified. The method was immunoSEQ multiplex PCR; TCRdb's version includes in-frame clones alone and lacks a portion of them. The sample has 45,000 to 60,000 clones, over 65% seen once. This sample stems from a study of OX40 agonist ivuxolimab in advanced cancers. Looking at the study overall: Patients achieving partial responses numbered three: one hepatocellular carcinoma case and two cutaneous melanoma cases.

This CDR3 has 18 amino acids. Unmatched junction bases numbered 5, after V lost 1 base and J lost 2 bases. Germline CDR1 SEHNR, CDR2 FQNEAQ (reference sequence). Points from the study as a whole: At 0.1 to 3.0 mg/kg and by week 6, clonal expansion occurred in CD4+ and CD8+ blood T cells.

The chain links TRBV7-9 to TRBJ1-6, with 10 bases fitting TRBD1. The sequence derives from an adult with an advanced solid tumor such as melanoma, head and neck, liver or kidney cancer. The sequences come from CD4+ or CD8+ T cells sorted from blood, collected in a trial of the OX40 agonist ivuxolimab. Here the CDR3 DNA reads TGTGCCAGCAGCTTAGGGGACAGGGGCAAGACCTATAATTCACCCCTCCACTTT. It codes for CASSLGDRGKTYNSPLHF.